Sequencing of this T cell receptor (beta chain) was carried out in a study of blood T cell repertoires in COVID-19. Study-wide background: Collection of acute and convalescent COVID-19 samples took place in the United States, Italy and Spain.

Germline assignment: CDR1 LNHNV and CDR2 YYDKDF (reference sequence). The CDR3 runs 18 residues. V was clipped by 0 bases and J by 0 bases, with 15 bases between them. In the original workflow: Estimates of nucleated cell counts were drawn from the amplification of reference gene primers. Some clones are missing from TCRdb's copy, which holds only in-frame ones; the method was immunoSEQ multiplex PCR. V, J and clone size are taken as reported in that table, and D and trimming were inferred from the DNA itself. The sample has 150,000 to 200,000 clones, over 75% seen once. This chain links TRBV15 with TRBJ2-1; perhaps TRBD2 as D (5 bases). The sample comprised peripheral blood. This receptor was obtained from a man aged 40-49 years with active or convalescent COVID-19. The CDR3 DNA reads as TGTGCCACCAGCAGAGATCTAGGAGGCGCCGTCTCCTACAATGAGCAGTTCTTC. This codes for CATSRDLGGAVSYNEQFF.